Each of the 20 T cell receptor beta chains below was sequenced from the same sample in a study of STAT5B mutations in CD4+ large granular lymphocyte leukemia. Libraries were prepared by immunoSEQ multiplex PCR; TCRdb keeps only in-frame clonotypes and omits some of them. The sample has 25,000 to 30,000 clones, around 85% seen once. The material sequenced was CD4+ T cells from blood buffy coats. The receptor set was obtained from a human donor in good health.

This clone was counted a single time. This chain links TRBV6-5 with TRBJ1-5; 7 bases fit TRBD1. Germline V gene lookup returns CDR1 MNHEY and CDR2 SVGAGI. This CDR3 has 16 amino acids. J lost 7 bases, V lost 2 bases, and 11 bases had no gene match. CDR3: CASSYGVTGSGQPQHF. The CDR3 region has the DNA TGTGCCAGCAGTTACGGAGTGACAGGGAGTGGCCAGCCCCAGCATTTT.

This chain uses TRBV7-2 with TRBJ2-7; possibly TRBD1 for D (6 bases). The CDR3 spans 14 residues. CDR1 SGHTA and CDR2 FQGNSA come from the germline V gene. Trimming shortened V by 0 bases and J by 3 bases, and 9 bases separated the two germline ends. In DNA, the CDR3 is TGTGCCAGCAGCTTAGCGGGACATGACTACGAGCAGTACTTC. It codes for CASSLAGHDYEQYF.

The chain employs TRBV19 and TRBJ2-2, with TRBD2 identical over 13 bases. With 7 bases clipped from V and 6 bases from J, the junction kept 8 bases outside the gene matches. CDR1 and CDR2 (germline): LNHDA, SQIVND (reference sequence). The length of the CDR3 is 16 residues. The CDR3 region is CASTRLAGGLAGELFF. Here the CDR3 DNA reads TGTGCCAGTACCCGACTAGCGGGGGGCCTAGCCGGGGAGCTGTTTTTT.

This chain joins TRBV6-5 and TRBJ2-5; the match to TRBD1 covers 7 bases. Germline CDR1 and CDR2: MNHEY and SVGAGI. This CDR3 spans 14 amino acids. V shed 8 bases and J 2 bases; nucleotides not matched to a gene: 8. CDR3 sequence (DNA): TGTGCCAGCGGTAAACGACAGGGTCAAGAGACCCAGTACTTC. Encoded protein: CASGKRQGQETQYF.

V usage is TRBV5-1 and J usage is TRBJ2-3, with 11 bases that match TRBD2. The CDR3 sequence is 18 residues long. CDR1 is SGHRS, CDR2 YFSETQ, per germline. Trimming at V came to 6 bases and at J to 2 bases, leaving 14 bases not matched to a gene. The CDR3 coding sequence is TGCGCCAGCATCCCGGGGCTAGCGGGGGGCCTGAACACAGATACGCAGTATTTT. Translated: CASIPGLAGGLNTDTQYF.

The chain joins TRBV6-1 to TRBJ2-3; D not certain. Germline V gene data show CDR1 as MNHNS and CDR2 as SASEGT. Trimming removed 4 bases from V and 1 base from J, with 9 bases in between. CDR3 length: 14 residues. For the CDR3, the DNA is TGTGCCAGCAGTGTCAGCTTCGGCACAGATACGCAGTATTTT. Protein product: CASSVSFGTDTQYF.

The J gene is TRBJ2-1, the V gene TRBV11-2, with TRBD2 as a possible D gene (7 bases). The CDR3 length is 16 residues. V lost 2 bases to trimming and J lost 7 bases, with 18 bases between them. Germline V gene lookup returns CDR1 SGHAT and CDR2 FQNNGV. CDR3 region: CASSLTGGRSMNEQFF. The CDR3 coding sequence is TGTGCCAGCAGCTTAACGGGGGGCCGATCTATGAATGAGCAGTTCTTC.

The chain is built from TRBV29-1 and TRBJ2-7; D is possibly TRBD1 (6 bases). Looked up from germline, CDR1 is SQVTM and CDR2 is ANQGSEA. The CDR3 covers 12 residues. Trimming pared 6 bases from V and 5 bases from J, leaving 14 bases between. CDR3 in DNA: TGCAGCGTACAGCAGGGGCGGAACGAGCAGTACTTC. It translates to CSVQQGRNEQYF.

The chain couples TRBV5-1 to TRBJ1-5; D remains unclear. Germline V gene sequence: CDR1 SGHRS, CDR2 YFSETQ. The V end lost 0 bases, the J end lost 0 bases, and 7 bases lay between the germline ends. The CDR3 is made up of 15 amino acids. The CDR3 protein is CASSLGMGSNQPQHF. CDR3 nucleotide sequence: TGCGCCAGCAGCTTGGGGATGGGTAGCAATCAGCCCCAGCATTTT. Based on the CDR3 plus reference TRBV5-1 and TRBJ1-5, the full variable domain is KAGVTQTPRYLIKTRGQQVTLSCSPISGHRSVSWYQQTPGQGLQFLFEYFSETQRNKGNFPGRFSGRQFSNSRSEMNVSTLELGDSALYLCASSLGMGSNQPQHFGDGTRLSIL.

The chain joins TRBV4-3 to TRBJ1-2, with 9 positions matching TRBD1. The CDR3 covers 15 residues. The germline V gene encodes CDR1 LGHNA and CDR2 YSLEER. V gave up 2 bases and J gave up 4 bases; unmatched junction bases: 5. CDR3 nucleotides: TGCGCCAGCAGCCAAATTACAGGGGGCCCCTATGGCTACACCTTC. Amino acid sequence: CASSQITGGPYGYTF.

This clone was seen only a few times. The chain's CDR3 is CASMAGWGNQPQHF. The DNA for the CDR3 is TGTGCCAGCATGGCAGGGTGGGGCAATCAGCCCCAGCATTTT. V gene TRBV27 combines with J gene TRBJ1-5; a weak D match, TRBD1 (5 bases). V gave up 7 bases and J gave up 2 bases, with 12 bases separating them. The germline V gene has CDR1 MNHEY and CDR2 SMNVEV (reference sequence). The CDR3 is 14 amino acids.

This clone appeared once. V gene TRBV7-9 combines with J gene TRBJ2-3; TRBD2 might be the D (7 bases). Germline V lookup: CDR1 SEHNR, CDR2 FQNEAQ (reference sequence). The CDR3 covers 19 residues. V was shortened by 5 bases and J by 2 bases, with 26 bases between the two germline ends. CDR3 coding DNA: TGTGCCAGCAGCAAGTACCTCTTTCCCGGGGGGCCCTACACAGATACGCAGTATTTT. Translating it yields CASSKYLFPGGPYTDTQYF.

This sequence joins TRBV19 and TRBJ1-5, with D maybe TRBD1 (5 bases). Deletions cut 4 bases from V and 0 bases from J, with 13 bases between. The germline gives CDR1 LNHDA, CDR2 SQIVND (reference sequence). The CDR3 is made up of 16 amino acids. The DNA for the CDR3 is TGTGCCAGTAGTAATACCCGGGGGACTAGCAATCAGCCCCAGCATTTT. Its translation is CASSNTRGTSNQPQHF.

The rearrangement uses TRBV4-3 and TRBJ2-1; D might be TRBD1 or TRBD2, each matching 5 bases. The germline V and J ends were trimmed by 0 bases and 9 bases, with 9 bases remaining between them. Per germline, CDR1 LGHNA and CDR2 YSLEER. The CDR3 has 13 residues. The CDR3 here is CASSQDLGTEQFF. As DNA, the CDR3 is TGCGCCAGCAGCCAAGATCTGGGGACTGAGCAGTTCTTC.

This chain links TRBV19 with TRBJ1-5, with 8 bases aligning to TRBD1. There are 14 residues in the CDR3. The germline CDR1 and CDR2 sequences are LNHDA and SQIVND (reference sequence). Germline trimming cut 3 bases from V and 9 bases from J; bases unmatched to any gene: 7. This chain's CDR3 is CASSMGPGTGPQHF. The CDR3 DNA reads TGTGCCAGTAGTATGGGACCCGGGACAGGGCCCCAGCATTTT.

Concerning this clone: Other DNA variants within this sample encode the same CDR3. The genes are TRBV9 and TRBJ1-1; 7 bases are shared with TRBD1. Germline V lookup: CDR1 SGDLS, CDR2 YYNGEE. The CDR3 runs to 13 residues. Trimming at V came to 3 bases and at J to 8 bases, leaving 7 bases not matched to a gene. The CDR3 region has the DNA TGTGCCAGCAGCGAGAGCAGGGGGACCGAAGCTTTCTTT. Amino acids: CASSESRGTEAFF.

V is TRBV28 and J is TRBJ1-2, with D uncertain. V was clipped by 8 bases and J by 8 bases, with 18 bases between them. The CDR3 extends over 13 amino acids. CDR1 and CDR2 from the germline V gene are MDHEN and SYDVKM. For the CDR3, the DNA is TGTGCCAGCGGCCCCGCGCCCTGGGCGGGCTACACCTTC. Protein sequence: CASGPAPWAGYTF.

The CDR3 DNA is TGTGCCAGCAGCCAGAGGGGGGGAAGCACAGATACGCAGTATTTT. It specifies CASSQRGGSTDTQYF. The genes are TRBV5-4 and TRBJ2-3; D may be TRBD2 (7 bases). The CDR3 sequence is 15 residues long. CDR1 is SGHNT, CDR2 YYREEE, per germline (reference sequence). V was pared by 4 bases and J by 0 bases, with 12 bases between.

The chain has TRBV5-6 and TRBJ1-2; 10 bases agree with TRBD1. CDR1 and CDR2 (germline): SGHDT, YYEEEE. V was pared by 1 base and J by 4 bases, with 4 bases of the junction left unmatched. The CDR3 is 15 residues long. The CDR3 region is CASSLPGQGTYGYTF. Written as DNA, the CDR3 is TGTGCCAGCAGCTTGCCGGGACAGGGGACCTATGGCTACACCTTC.

This clone counts as large. CDR3 loop: CAISPGYGSPLHF. The DNA for the CDR3 is TGTGCCATCAGTCCAGGGTACGGTTCACCCCTCCACTTT. The J gene is TRBJ1-6, the V gene TRBV10-3; D perhaps matches TRBD1 (5 bases). V was trimmed by 5 bases and J by 9 bases, leaving 11 bases between them. The CDR3 has 13 amino acids. Germline V gene sequence: CDR1 ENHRY, CDR2 SYGVKD.